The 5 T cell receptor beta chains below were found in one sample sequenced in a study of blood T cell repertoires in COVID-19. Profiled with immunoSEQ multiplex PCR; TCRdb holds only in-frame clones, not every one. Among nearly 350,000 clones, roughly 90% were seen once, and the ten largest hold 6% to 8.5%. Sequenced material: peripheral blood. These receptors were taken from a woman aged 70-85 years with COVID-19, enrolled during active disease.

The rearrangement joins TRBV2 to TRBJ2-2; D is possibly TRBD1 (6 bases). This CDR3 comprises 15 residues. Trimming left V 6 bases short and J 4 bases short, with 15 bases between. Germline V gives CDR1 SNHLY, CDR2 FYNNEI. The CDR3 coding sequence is TGTGCCAGCAGAGATAACAGGGTTGCCACCGGGGAGCTGTTTTTT. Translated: CASRDNRVATGELFF.

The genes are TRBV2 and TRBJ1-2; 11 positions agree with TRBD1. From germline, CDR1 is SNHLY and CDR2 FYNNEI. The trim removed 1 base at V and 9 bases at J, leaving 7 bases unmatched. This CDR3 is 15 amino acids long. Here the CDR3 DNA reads TGTGCCAGCAGTGAAGAAGGGACAGGGGGTTCGAGCTACACCTTC. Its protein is CASSEEGTGGSSYTF.

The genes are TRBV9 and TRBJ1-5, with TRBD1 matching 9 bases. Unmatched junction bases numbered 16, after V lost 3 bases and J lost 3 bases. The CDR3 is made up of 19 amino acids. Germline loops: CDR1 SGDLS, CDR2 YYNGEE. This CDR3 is CASSGPGQGKWRNNQPQHF. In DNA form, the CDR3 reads TGTGCCAGCAGCGGTCCGGGACAGGGAAAATGGAGGAACAATCAGCCCCAGCATTTT.

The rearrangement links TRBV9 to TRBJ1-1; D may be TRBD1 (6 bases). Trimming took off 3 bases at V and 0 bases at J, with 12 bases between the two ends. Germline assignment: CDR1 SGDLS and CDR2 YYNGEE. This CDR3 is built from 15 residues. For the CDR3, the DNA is TGTGCCAGCAGCGCCGAGACAGGCATGAACACTGAAGCTTTCTTT. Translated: CASSAETGMNTEAFF.

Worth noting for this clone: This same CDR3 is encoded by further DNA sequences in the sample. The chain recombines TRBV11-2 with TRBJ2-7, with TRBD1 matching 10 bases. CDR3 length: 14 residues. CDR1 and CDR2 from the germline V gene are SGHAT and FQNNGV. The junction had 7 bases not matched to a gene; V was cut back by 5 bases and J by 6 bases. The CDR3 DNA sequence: TGTGCCAGCAGCGCGACAGGGGGCTCGTCCGAGCAGTACTTC. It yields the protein CASSATGGSSEQYF.